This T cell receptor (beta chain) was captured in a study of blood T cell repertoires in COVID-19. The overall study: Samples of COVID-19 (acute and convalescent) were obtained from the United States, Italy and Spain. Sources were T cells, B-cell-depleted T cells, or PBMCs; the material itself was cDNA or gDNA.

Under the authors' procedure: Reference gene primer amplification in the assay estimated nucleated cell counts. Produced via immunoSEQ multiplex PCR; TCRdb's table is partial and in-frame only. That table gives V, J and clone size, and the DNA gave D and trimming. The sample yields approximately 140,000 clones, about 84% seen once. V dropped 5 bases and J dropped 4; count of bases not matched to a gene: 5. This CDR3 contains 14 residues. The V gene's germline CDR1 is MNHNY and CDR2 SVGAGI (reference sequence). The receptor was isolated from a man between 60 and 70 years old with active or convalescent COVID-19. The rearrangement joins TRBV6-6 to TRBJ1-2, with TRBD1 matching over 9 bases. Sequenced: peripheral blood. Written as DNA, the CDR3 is TGTGCCAGCAGTAGAGACAGGGGGACCTATGGCTACACCTTC. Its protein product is CASSRDRGTYGYTF.